This T cell receptor beta chain comes out of a study of blood T cell repertoires in COVID-19. Study-level information: Each recovered donor of Cohort 3 presented with two negative PCRs, clearance, or symptom resolution. Samples came from the United States, Italy and Spain, spanning acute and convalescent COVID-19.

As originally analysed: From reference gene primer amplification, estimates of nucleated cell counts were derived. Sequencing was performed with immunoSEQ multiplex PCR; in TCRdb, only in-frame clones are kept and a portion is missing. V, J and clone size are taken as reported in that table, and D and trimming were inferred from the DNA itself. The sample holds about 140,000 clones, about 80% seen once. Trimming cost V 2 bases and J 7 bases, with 7 bases left between them. CDR3 length: 12 residues. Germline CDR1 reads SGHDN; CDR2 reads FVKESK. The sample was PBMCs or T cells enriched from blood (not recorded which). The V and J genes are TRBV14 and TRBJ2-3; D is undetermined. This clonotype was obtained from a man aged 50 or older in a cohort exposed to, infected with or recovered from COVID-19 (not recorded which). In nucleotides, the CDR3 is TGTGCCAGCAGCCAATCCGGGTATACGCAGTATTTT. Its protein product is CASSQSGYTQYF.